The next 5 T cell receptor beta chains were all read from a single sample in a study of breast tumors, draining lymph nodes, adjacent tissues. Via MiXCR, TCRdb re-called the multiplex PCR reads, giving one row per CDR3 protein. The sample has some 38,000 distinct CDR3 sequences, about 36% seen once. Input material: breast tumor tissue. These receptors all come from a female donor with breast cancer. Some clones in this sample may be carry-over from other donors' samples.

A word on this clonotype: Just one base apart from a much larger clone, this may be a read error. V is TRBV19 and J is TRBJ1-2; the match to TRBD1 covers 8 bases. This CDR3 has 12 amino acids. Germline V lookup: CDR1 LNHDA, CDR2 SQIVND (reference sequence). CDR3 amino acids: CVSSYRGAGYTF. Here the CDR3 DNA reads TGTGTCAGTTCTTACAGGGGGGCGGGCTACACCTTC. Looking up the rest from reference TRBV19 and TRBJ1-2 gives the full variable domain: DGGITQSPKYLFRKEGQNVTLSCEQNLNHDAMYWYRQDPGQGLRLIYYSQIVNDFQKGDIAEGYSVSREKKESFPLTVTSAQKNPTAFYLCVSSYRGAGYTFGSGTRLTVV.

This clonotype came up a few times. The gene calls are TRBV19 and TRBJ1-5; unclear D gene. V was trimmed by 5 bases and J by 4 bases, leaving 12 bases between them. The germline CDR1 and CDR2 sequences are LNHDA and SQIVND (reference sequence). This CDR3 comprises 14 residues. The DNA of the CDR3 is TGTGCCAGTAGTGTGGCAAGGCGAAATCAGCCCCAGCATTTT. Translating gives CASSVARRNQPQHF. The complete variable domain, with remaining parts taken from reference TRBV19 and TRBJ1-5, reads DGGITQSPKYLFRKEGQNVTLSCEQNLNHDAMYWYRQDPGQGLRLIYYSQIVNDFQKGDIAEGYSVSREKKESFPLTVTSAQKNPTAFYLCASSVARRNQPQHFGDGTRLSIL.

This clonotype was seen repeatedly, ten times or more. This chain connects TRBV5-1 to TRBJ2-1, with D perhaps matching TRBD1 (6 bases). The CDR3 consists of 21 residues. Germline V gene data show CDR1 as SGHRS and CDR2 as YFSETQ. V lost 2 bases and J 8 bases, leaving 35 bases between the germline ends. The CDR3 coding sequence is TGCGCCAGCAGCTTTGGGGGCGACAGTCGGGCTCTGGGGCCGGCTGGCTATGAGCAGTTCTTC. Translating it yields CASSFGGDSRALGPAGYEQFF.

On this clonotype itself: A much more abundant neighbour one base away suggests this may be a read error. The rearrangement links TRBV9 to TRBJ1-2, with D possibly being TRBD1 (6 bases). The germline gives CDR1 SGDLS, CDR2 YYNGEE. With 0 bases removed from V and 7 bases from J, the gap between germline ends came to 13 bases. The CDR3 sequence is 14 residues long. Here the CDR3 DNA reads TGTGCCAGCAGCGTAGGGGACAAGGTAGGTGGCTACACCTTC. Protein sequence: CASSVGDKVGGYTF.

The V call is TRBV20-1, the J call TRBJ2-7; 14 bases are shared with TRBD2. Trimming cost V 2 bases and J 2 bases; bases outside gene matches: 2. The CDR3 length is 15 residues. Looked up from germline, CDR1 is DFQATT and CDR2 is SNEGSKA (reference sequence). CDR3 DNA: TGCAGTGCTAGACGACTAGCGGGAGGGCCCTACGAGCAGTACTTC. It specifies CSARRLAGGPYEQYF.